The source of this T cell receptor beta chain is a study of blood T cell repertoires in COVID-19. Assay used: immunoSEQ multiplex PCR; TCRdb lists only in-frame clones, some missing. The sample records around 300,000 clones, roughly 90% being singletons. The CDR3 length is 16 residues. The J segment lost 4 bases and the V segment lost 1 base, leaving 6 bases of the junction unmatched. Germline V gives CDR1 LGHNA, CDR2 YSLEER. The V gene is TRBV4-3, the J gene TRBJ2-7; 11 bases map to TRBD2. This receptor was identified in a woman aged 25-40 years who had recovered from COVID-19. Sequences were obtained from PBMCs or T cells enriched from blood (not recorded which). CDR3 amino acids: CASSQVEGLAAYEQYF. In DNA, the CDR3 is TGCGCCAGCAGCCAAGTGGAGGGACTAGCGGCATACGAGCAGTACTTC.